This T cell receptor (beta chain) was profiled in a study of regulatory dendritic cells for organ transplantation. The table lists this clone with a count of one. Its specificity is unknown. Sorted T cells were CFSE-labeled and cultured around 5 days with allogeneic regulatory or mature dendritic cells at 1:10. Profiling relied on immunoSEQ multiplex PCR, and the TCRdb table lists in-frame clones only, not all of them. This sample has about 12,000 clones, with around two thirds found just once. The CDR3 length is 17 residues. V lost 6 bases and J lost 1, with 16 bases in between. The germline gives CDR1 SGHVS, CDR2 FQNEAQ.

This chain joins TRBV7-8 and TRBJ2-6; D gene ambiguous. The source is a human donor in good health. What was sequenced was naive CD4+ T cells from blood cultured with regulatory dendritic cells. The subset is: CD45RA+ naive T cells. This CDR3 reads CASRSTTSPSGANVLTF. Here the CDR3 DNA reads TGTGCCAGCAGATCAACTACCTCTCCTTCTGGGGCCAACGTCCTGACTTTC. The variable domain in full, with the rest retrieved from reference TRBV7-8 and TRBJ2-6, is GAGVSQSPRYKVAKRGQDVALRCDPISGHVSLFWYQQALGQGPEFLTYFQNEAQLDKSGLPSDRFFAERPEGSVSTLKIQRTQQEDSAVYLCASRSTTSPSGANVLTFGAGSRLTVL.